This entry lists 29 T cell receptor beta chains sequenced from one sample in a study of T cells in women clearing cervical HPV infection. The repertoire was sequenced with immunoSEQ multiplex PCR; TCRdb's copy has only in-frame clones and lacks some. There are around 44,000 clones in the sample, with 7.6% held by the top ten. The sample taken for sequencing was blood buffy coat. These TCRs come from a woman aged 18-69 years with a cervical HPV16 infection that either progressed to CIN3+ or cleared (not recorded which).

On this clone itself: The read is 3 residues too short to cover the CDR3 end, so that end is filled in from the germline J gene. The chain is built from TRBV5-1 and TRBJ2-3; 8 bases are shared with TRBD1. V was pared by 4 bases and J by 6 bases, with 7 bases of the junction left unmatched. Germline V gene data show CDR1 as SGHRS and CDR2 as YFSETQ. CDR3 length: 14 residues. The covered CDR3 bases are TGCGCCAGCAGCCCAGGGACAGGTCGGGATACG. The encoded protein is CASSPGTGRDT. The full CDR3 sequence reads CASSPGTGRDTQYF.

Concerning this clone: The observed sequence ends 3 residues before the CDR3 terminus, with the missing tail filled in from the germline J gene. The gene calls are TRBV2 and TRBJ2-5, with 8 bases that match TRBD2. The CDR3 sequence is 17 residues long. Trimming removed 0 bases from V and 3 bases from J; junction bases left unmatched: 9. Germline V gene data show CDR1 as SNHLY and CDR2 as FYNNEI. CDR3 residues: CASSEALRGAGEETQYF. The DNA read from the CDR3 is TGTGCCAGCAGTGAAGCGCTCCGGGGAGCGGGGGAAGAGACC.

Points on this clone: The read ends 3 residues before the CDR3 terminus; that terminus is restored from the germline J gene. V usage is TRBV14 and J usage is TRBJ2-5, with TRBD1 as a possible D gene (6 bases). CDR3 length: 15 amino acids. Germline lookup yields CDR1 SGHDN and CDR2 FVKESK. The V end was cut by 3 bases, the J end by 5 bases, with 16 bases between. The CDR3 region is CASSQILTGSETQYF. The CDR3 bases that were read are TGTGCCAGCAGCCAGATATTGACAGGCTCGGAGACC.

Of note for this clone: The CDR3 extends 3 residues past the end of the read, so its final part is completed from the germline J gene. The chain combines TRBV30 with TRBJ1-1; the D gene is possibly TRBD1 (5 bases). The V and J ends lost 5 bases and 0 bases respectively, with 7 bases between them. The CDR3 is 12 residues long. Germline V lookup: CDR1 GTSNPN, CDR2 SVGIG (reference sequence). The sequenced part of the CDR3 DNA is TGTGCCTGGGACAGATTGAACACTGAA. Protein product: CAWDRLNTE. The full CDR3 is CAWDRLNTEAFF.

As concerns this clone: The sequence runs out 3 residues before the end of the CDR3; the remainder is reconstructed from the germline J gene. The rearrangement uses TRBV2 and TRBJ1-5, with TRBD1 matching over 7 bases. The CDR3 runs to 14 residues. CDR1 is SNHLY, CDR2 FYNNEI, per germline. V shed 8 bases and J 7 bases; nucleotides not matched to a gene: 11. The CDR3 is CASEVGRGEQPQHF. The DNA read from the CDR3 is TGTGCCAGCGAGGTGGGCAGGGGGGAACAGCCC.

About this clone: The CDR3 end falls 3 residues outside the read, so it is completed with the germline J gene. This chain links TRBV10-2 with TRBJ1-5, with D perhaps matching TRBD1 (6 bases). From germline, CDR1 is WSHSY and CDR2 SAAADI. The CDR3 totals 13 residues. The V and J ends lost 10 bases and 5 bases respectively, with 15 bases between them. The CDR3 region is CATTQGLDQPQHF. The sequenced part of the CDR3 DNA is TGCGCCACCACACAGGGATTGGATCAGCCC.

As regards this clone: The read finishes 3 residues shy of the CDR3 end, and the germline J gene is used to complete it. This chain connects TRBV10-1 to TRBJ2-1, with 9 bases matching TRBD2. The V and J ends lost 1 base and 9 bases, in that order; junction bases with no gene match: 10. CDR3 length: 16 residues. Germline lookup yields CDR1 WNHNN and CDR2 SYGVQD (reference sequence). The CDR3 DNA, read in part, is TGCGCCAGCAGTGAGTTTACCCGGCGGGAGGGAGTTGAG. Residues: CASSEFTRREGVE. The whole CDR3 region reads CASSEFTRREGVEQFF.

About this clone itself: The read is 3 residues too short to cover the CDR3 end, so that end is filled in from the germline J gene. This chain connects TRBV7-3 to TRBJ2-1; 10 positions agree with TRBD1. Germline V lookup: CDR1 SGHTA, CDR2 FQGTGA. The trim removed 4 bases at V and 6 bases at J, leaving 9 bases unmatched. This CDR3 contains 16 residues. The CDR3 bases that were read are TGTGCCAGCAGCTCAAGGGACAGGGGACAAATCAATGAG. This encodes CASSSRDRGQINE. The whole CDR3 reads CASSSRDRGQINEQFF.

Of note for this clone: The CDR3 goes on 3 residues after the read ends, and that part is filled in from the germline J gene. The chain combines TRBV2 with TRBJ2-7; 8 nucleotides match TRBD1. This CDR3 comprises 15 residues. J was trimmed by 0 bases and V by 6 bases; bases with no gene match: 7. CDR1 and CDR2 from the germline V gene are SNHLY and FYNNEI. The CDR3 bases that were read are TGTGCCAGCAGCCCGAGGACAGGGTACTCCTACGAG. This codes for CASSPRTGYSYE. The CDR3 in its entirety is CASSPRTGYSYEQYF.

Comment on this clone: Sequencing ends 3 residues short of the CDR3 end; the germline J gene provides the rest. J is TRBJ2-1 and V is TRBV5-6, with TRBD1 as a possible D gene (5 bases). Germline values: CDR1 SGHDT, CDR2 YYEEEE. The CDR3 is 15 residues long. The V and J ends lost 2 bases and 5 bases respectively, with 14 bases between them. The CDR3 bases that were read are TGTGCCAGCAGCTTCCGACAGTACCCTAACAATGAG. Its translation is CASSFRQYPNNE. The whole CDR3 protein is CASSFRQYPNNEQFF.

A remark on this clone: The CDR3 is cut off 3 residues early in the read; its end comes from the germline J gene. The V and J genes are TRBV30 and TRBJ1-6; D remains ambiguous. The length of the CDR3 is 11 residues. The germline CDR1 and CDR2 sequences are GTSNPN and SVGIG (reference sequence). V was clipped by 3 bases and J by 7 bases, with 4 bases between them. The sequenced CDR3 bases are TGTGCCTGGAGGGCCAATTCACCC. Encoded protein: CAWRANSP. The full CDR3 protein reads CAWRANSPLHF. The entire variable domain, with the rest obtained from reference TRBV30 and TRBJ1-6, is as follows: SQTIHQWPATLVQPVGSPLSLECTVEGTSNPNLYWYRQAAGRGLQLLFYSVGIGQISSEVPQNLSASRPQDRQFILSSKKLLLSDSGFYLCAWRANSPLHFGNGTRLTVT.

Of note for this clone: The read is 3 residues too short to cover the CDR3 end, so that end is filled in from the germline J gene. The V and J genes are TRBV2 and TRBJ2-1; maybe TRBD1 (6 bases). V was cut by 2 bases and J by 9 bases, with 11 bases left in between. Germline V CDR1 and CDR2: SNHLY, FYNNEI. CDR3 length: 13 amino acids. The CDR3 is CASSEWGHFEQFF. The CDR3 DNA, read in part, is TGTGCCAGCAGTGAATGGGGGCATTTTGAG.

Turning to this clone: From the germline J gene comes the end of the CDR3, since the read stops 3 residues before it. V is TRBV18 and J is TRBJ1-4; the D is unclear. The germline V and J ends were trimmed by 8 bases and 7 bases, with 8 bases remaining between them. This CDR3 contains 11 residues. Germline V gene sequence: CDR1 KGHSH, CDR2 LQKENI. This CDR3 reads CASRQGEKLFF. The CDR3 bases that were read are TGTGCCAGCCGACAAGGTGAAAAA.

This CDR3 reads CASSFGGGNTEAFF. CDR3 bases read: TGTGCCAGCAGCTTTGGGGGGGGGAACACTGAA. The chain carries TRBV14 and TRBJ1-1; D is possibly TRBD1 (5 bases). Read data end 3 residues before the CDR3 end; the end is taken from the germline J gene. The germline V gene encodes CDR1 SGHDN and CDR2 FVKESK. The CDR3 extends over 14 amino acids. Trimming removed 5 bases at V and 1 base at J, with 11 bases between.

Concerning this clone itself: Coverage ceases 3 residues before the CDR3 finishes, and the germline J gene fills in the end. The chain combines TRBV18 with TRBJ1-6, with a tentative D call TRBD1 (6 bases). Trimming stripped 3 bases from V and 7 bases from J, with 13 bases between. CDR3 length: 15 amino acids. The germline V gene encodes CDR1 KGHSH and CDR2 LQKENI. CDR3 DNA, as far as it was read: TGTGCCAGCTCACCGGTGACAGGAGAAAATTCACCC. Protein: CASSPVTGENSP. The whole CDR3 sequence reads CASSPVTGENSPLHF.

Turning to this clone: The CDR3 end is not reached by the read, which stops 3 residues before it; the germline J gene fills it in. J is TRBJ1-4 and V is TRBV7-9; TRBD1 aligns across 8 bases. CDR3 length: 15 residues. Per germline, CDR1 SEHNR and CDR2 FQNEAQ (reference sequence). J gave up 5 bases and V 5 bases, and 7 bases lay outside the gene matches. Incomplete CDR3 DNA: TGTGCCAGCAGCCAACAGGGGGTGAAAAATGAAAAA. Protein sequence: CASSQQGVKNEK. The CDR3 in its entirety is CASSQQGVKNEKLFF.

Comments on this clone: The CDR3 end falls 3 residues outside the read, so it is completed with the germline J gene. V and J are TRBV6-1 and TRBJ2-1; the D is unclear. The CDR3 totals 14 residues. V lost 2 bases and J 6 bases, leaving 11 bases between the germline ends. Germline loops: CDR1 MNHNS, CDR2 SASEGT. The part of the CDR3 DNA that was read is TGTGCCAGCAGTGAAATCCCCGCGTTCAATGAG. It yields the protein CASSEIPAFNE. The whole CDR3 sequence reads CASSEIPAFNEQFF.

About this clone: The read gets to within 3 residues of the CDR3 end, and the germline J gene fills in the rest. This chain joins TRBV5-1 and TRBJ1-2; 8 nucleotides line up with TRBD1. Looked up from germline, CDR1 is SGHRS and CDR2 is YFSETQ. This CDR3 comprises 15 residues. Trimming at V came to 3 bases and at J to 3 bases, leaving 7 bases not matched to a gene. CDR3 DNA (partial): TGCGCCAGCAGCTGGGGACAGGCAGCCGACTATGGC. As protein: CASSWGQAADYG. The entire CDR3 reads CASSWGQAADYGYTF.

About this clone itself: The read is 3 residues too short to cover the CDR3 end, so that end is filled in from the germline J gene. V is TRBV18 and J is TRBJ2-2; TRBD1 matches at 7 bases. Unmatched junction bases numbered 14, after V lost 10 bases and J lost 0 bases. The CDR3 consists of 17 residues. Germline V gene data show CDR1 as KGHSH and CDR2 as LQKENI. CDR3 loop: CATRPDREHTNTGELFF. The CDR3 bases that were read are TGTGCCACCAGACCCGACAGGGAGCACACGAACACCGGGGAG.

Details on this clone: Read sequence stops 3 residues before the CDR3 end, and the germline J gene provides the missing end. V is TRBV5-1 and J is TRBJ2-1; 12 nucleotides line up with TRBD2. The CDR3 totals 20 residues. After removal of 5 bases from V and 2 bases from J, the junction contained 17 bases not matched to a gene. Germline values: CDR1 SGHRS, CDR2 YFSETQ. CDR3: CASRRGGALRLAGAYNEQFF. The part of the CDR3 DNA that was read is TGCGCCAGCAGGCGAGGCGGGGCGCTCCGACTAGCGGGGGCCTACAATGAG.

Notes on this clone: The read terminates 3 residues before the CDR3 end, so the remaining end is supplied by the germline J gene. Other DNA sequences in this sample translate to the same CDR3. The chain carries TRBV20-1 and TRBJ2-3; TRBD2 matches 11 bases. Unmatched junction bases numbered 8, after V lost 4 bases and J lost 2 bases. The germline CDR1 and CDR2 sequences are DFQATT and SNEGSKA (reference sequence). The length of the CDR3 is 16 residues. CDR3 loop: CSATPLAGGYTDTQYF. CDR3 DNA (partial): TGCAGTGCTACTCCCTTAGCGGGAGGGTACACAGATACG.

Concerning this clone itself: The missing CDR3 end, 3 residues past where the read stops, is filled in from the germline J gene. The V and J genes are TRBV20-1 and TRBJ1-1; D might be TRBD1 (5 bases). V lost 1 base to trimming and J lost 1 base, with 16 bases between them. This CDR3 spans 16 amino acids. Germline-derived CDR1 and CDR2 are DFQATT and SNEGSKA (reference sequence). The part of the CDR3 DNA that was read is TGCAGTGCTAGAGTGACGAGGGGACTGTCGAACACTGAA. It encodes CSARVTRGLSNTE. The whole CDR3 reads CSARVTRGLSNTEAFF.

As concerns this clone: The read ends 3 residues shy of where the CDR3 ends; the end is completed using the germline J gene. The V call is TRBV18, the J call TRBJ2-7, with 9 bases that match TRBD1. The CDR3 sequence is 15 residues long. J gave up 0 bases and V 6 bases, and 6 bases lay outside the gene matches. Germline assignment: CDR1 KGHSH and CDR2 LQKENI. CDR3 sequence: CASSPGTGPSYEQYF. The covered CDR3 bases are TGTGCCAGCTCGCCCGGGACAGGGCCCTCCTACGAG.

Note on this clone: The read ends 3 residues early relative to the CDR3; the germline J gene fills the gap. The chain combines TRBV30 with TRBJ2-1; TRBD2 aligns across 8 bases. The CDR3 contains 16 residues. With 0 bases clipped from V and 6 bases from J, the junction kept 10 bases outside the gene matches. Germline V gene sequence: CDR1 GTSNPN, CDR2 SVGIG (reference sequence). CDR3 amino acids: CAWSVQSGGVGNEQFF. The covered CDR3 bases are TGTGCCTGGAGTGTACAGTCCGGGGGGGTGGGCAATGAG.

On this clone itself: The read ends 3 residues before the CDR3 terminus; that terminus is restored from the germline J gene. The chain has TRBV28 and TRBJ1-2; D gene ambiguous. Trimming removed 0 bases at V and 1 base at J, with 9 bases between. CDR1 is MDHEN and CDR2 is SYDVKM in the germline V gene. CDR3 length: 15 amino acids. The DNA read from the CDR3 is TGTGCCAGCAGTTTATGGGCGGTAAATAACTATGGC. Protein sequence: CASSLWAVNNYG. The CDR3 in full is CASSLWAVNNYGYTF.

A word on this clone: The CDR3 end is not reached by the read, which stops 3 residues before it; the germline J gene fills it in. This chain connects TRBV2 to TRBJ2-1, with D hard to call. The germline CDR1 and CDR2 sequences are SNHLY and FYNNEI. V shed 4 bases and J shed 6 bases, with 16 bases lying between them. This CDR3 is built from 15 residues. The CDR3 spells CASSVLPKVLNEQFF. Incomplete CDR3 DNA: TGTGCCAGCAGTGTACTACCGAAAGTTCTCAATGAG.

With regard to this clone: The CDR3 end falls 3 residues outside the read, so it is completed with the germline J gene. The gene calls are TRBV2 and TRBJ2-3; a weak D match, TRBD1 (6 bases). Trimming took off 9 bases at V and 5 bases at J, with 9 bases between the two ends. This CDR3 is 11 amino acids long. CDR1 SNHLY and CDR2 FYNNEI come from the germline V gene. CDR3 sequence: CASGGRDTQYF. CDR3 bases read: TGTGCCAGTGGGGGCCGAGATACG.

A note on this clone: The CDR3 goes on 3 residues after the read ends, and that part is filled in from the germline J gene. The chain couples TRBV19 to TRBJ2-1, with 7 bases lining up with TRBD1. CDR1 is LNHDA, CDR2 SQIVND, per germline (reference sequence). The CDR3 runs 13 residues. V gave up 6 bases and J gave up 9 bases; unmatched junction bases: 8. The chain's CDR3 is CASSRTGNSEQFF. CDR3 DNA, as far as it was read: TGTGCCAGTAGCCGGACAGGCAATAGTGAG.

A note on this clone: The read gets to within 3 residues of the CDR3 end, and the germline J gene fills in the rest. The J gene is TRBJ2-5, the V gene TRBV30; D not resolved. The germline V gene has CDR1 GTSNPN and CDR2 SVGIG (reference sequence). V was cut by 2 bases and J by 5 bases, with 6 bases left in between. CDR3 length: 11 residues. CDR3 amino acids: CAWSRVETQYF. The sequenced CDR3 bases are TGTGCCTGGAGTCGGGTGGAGACC.